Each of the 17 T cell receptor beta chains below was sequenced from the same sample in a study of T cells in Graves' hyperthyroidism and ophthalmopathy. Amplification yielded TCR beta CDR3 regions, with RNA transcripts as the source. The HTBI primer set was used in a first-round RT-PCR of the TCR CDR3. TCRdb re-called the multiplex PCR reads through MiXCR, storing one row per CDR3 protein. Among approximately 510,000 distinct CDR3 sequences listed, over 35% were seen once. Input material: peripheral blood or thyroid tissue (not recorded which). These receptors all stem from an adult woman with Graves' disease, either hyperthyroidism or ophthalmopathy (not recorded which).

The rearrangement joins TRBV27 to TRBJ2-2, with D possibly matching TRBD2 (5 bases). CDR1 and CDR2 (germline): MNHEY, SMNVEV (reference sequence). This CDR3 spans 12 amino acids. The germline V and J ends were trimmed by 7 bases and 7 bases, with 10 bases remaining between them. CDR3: CASNKEGGELFF. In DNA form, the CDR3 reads TGTGCCAGCAATAAAGAGGGCGGGGAGCTGTTTTTT.

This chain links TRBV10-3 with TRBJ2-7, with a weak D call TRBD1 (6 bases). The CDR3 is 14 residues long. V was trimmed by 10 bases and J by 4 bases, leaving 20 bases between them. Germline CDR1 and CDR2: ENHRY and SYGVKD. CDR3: CASRGGHKSYEQYF. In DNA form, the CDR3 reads TGTGCCAGCCGAGGGGGACATAAGTCATACGAGCAGTACTTC.

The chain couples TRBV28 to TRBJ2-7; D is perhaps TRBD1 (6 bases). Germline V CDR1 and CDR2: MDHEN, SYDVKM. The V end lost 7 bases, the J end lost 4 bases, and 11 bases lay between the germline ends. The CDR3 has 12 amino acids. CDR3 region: CASTSQGYEQYF. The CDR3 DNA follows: TGTGCCAGCACCAGCCAGGGGTACGAGCAGTACTTC.

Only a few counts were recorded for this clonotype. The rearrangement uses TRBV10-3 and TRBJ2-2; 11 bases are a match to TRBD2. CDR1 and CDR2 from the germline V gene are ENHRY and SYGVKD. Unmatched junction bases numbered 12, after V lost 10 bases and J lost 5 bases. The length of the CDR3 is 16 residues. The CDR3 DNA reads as TGTGCCACCCAAGAACTAGCGGGAGATGCGACCGGGGAGCTGTTTTTT. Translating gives CATQELAGDATGELFF.

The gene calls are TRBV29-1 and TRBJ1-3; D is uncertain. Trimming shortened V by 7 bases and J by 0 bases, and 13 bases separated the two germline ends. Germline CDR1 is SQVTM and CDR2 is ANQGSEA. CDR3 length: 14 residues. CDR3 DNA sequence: TGCAGCGCTCGGGGAACGAGCTCTGGAAACACCATATATTTT. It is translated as CSARGTSSGNTIYF.

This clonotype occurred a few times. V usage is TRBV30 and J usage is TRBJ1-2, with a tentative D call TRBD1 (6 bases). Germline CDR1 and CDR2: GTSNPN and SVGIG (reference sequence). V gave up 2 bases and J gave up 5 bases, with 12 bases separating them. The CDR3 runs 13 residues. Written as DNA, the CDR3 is TGTGCCTGGAGTCTCGGCAGGGGATATGGCTACACCTTC. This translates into CAWSLGRGYGYTF.

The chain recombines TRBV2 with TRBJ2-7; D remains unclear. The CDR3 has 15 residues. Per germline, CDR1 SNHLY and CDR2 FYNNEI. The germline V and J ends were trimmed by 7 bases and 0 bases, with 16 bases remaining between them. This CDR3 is CASTPLSESSYEQYF. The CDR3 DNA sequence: TGTGCCAGCACCCCACTCAGCGAAAGCTCCTACGAGCAGTACTTC.

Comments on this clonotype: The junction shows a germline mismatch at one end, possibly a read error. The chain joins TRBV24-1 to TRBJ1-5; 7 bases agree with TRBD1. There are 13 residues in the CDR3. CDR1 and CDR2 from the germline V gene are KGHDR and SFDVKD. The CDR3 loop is CATSDRTNQPQHF. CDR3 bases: TGTGCCACTTCGGACAGGACCAATCAGCCTCAGCATTTT.

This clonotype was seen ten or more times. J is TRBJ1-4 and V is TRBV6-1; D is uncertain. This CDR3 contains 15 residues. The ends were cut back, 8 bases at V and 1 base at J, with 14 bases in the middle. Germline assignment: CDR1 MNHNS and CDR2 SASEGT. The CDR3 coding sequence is TGTGCCAGCTCTAAAGGCGGGAAAACTAATGAAAAACTGTTTTTT. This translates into CASSKGGKTNEKLFF.

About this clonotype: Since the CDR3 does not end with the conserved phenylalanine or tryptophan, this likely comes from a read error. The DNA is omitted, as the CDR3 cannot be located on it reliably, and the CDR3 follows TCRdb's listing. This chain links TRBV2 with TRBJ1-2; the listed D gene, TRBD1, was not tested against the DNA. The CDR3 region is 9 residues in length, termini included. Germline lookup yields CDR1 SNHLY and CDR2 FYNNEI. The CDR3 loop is CASWDTNNY.

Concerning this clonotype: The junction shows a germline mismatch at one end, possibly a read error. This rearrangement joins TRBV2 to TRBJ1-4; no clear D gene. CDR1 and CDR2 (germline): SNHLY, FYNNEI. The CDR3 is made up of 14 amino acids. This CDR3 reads CASSDRSRLEKLFF. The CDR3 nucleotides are TGTGCCAGCAGTGATCGGTCGCGGCTAGAAAAGCTGTTTTTT.

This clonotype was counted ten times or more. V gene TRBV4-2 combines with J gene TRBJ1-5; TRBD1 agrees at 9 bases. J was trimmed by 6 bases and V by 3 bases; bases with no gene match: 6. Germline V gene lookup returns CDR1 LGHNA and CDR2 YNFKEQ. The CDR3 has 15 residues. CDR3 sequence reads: CASSHPGQGIQPQHF. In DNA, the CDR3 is TGTGCCAGCAGCCACCCGGGACAGGGAATTCAGCCCCAGCATTTT.

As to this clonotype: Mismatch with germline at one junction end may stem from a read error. The CDR3 DNA sequence: TGTGCCAGCAGTCGACAGGGGGCGGCCTACGAGCAGTACTTC. Protein sequence: CASSRQGAAYEQYF. V and J are TRBV10-3 and TRBJ2-7; 10 nucleotides agree with TRBD1. Germline V lookup: CDR1 ENHRY, CDR2 SYGVKD. The CDR3 totals 14 residues.

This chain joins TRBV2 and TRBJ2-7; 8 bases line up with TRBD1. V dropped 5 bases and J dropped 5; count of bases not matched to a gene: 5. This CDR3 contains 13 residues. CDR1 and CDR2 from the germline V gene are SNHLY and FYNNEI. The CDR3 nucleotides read TGTGCCAGCAGTACAGGGGGGCCGGACGAGCAGTACTTC. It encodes CASSTGGPDEQYF.

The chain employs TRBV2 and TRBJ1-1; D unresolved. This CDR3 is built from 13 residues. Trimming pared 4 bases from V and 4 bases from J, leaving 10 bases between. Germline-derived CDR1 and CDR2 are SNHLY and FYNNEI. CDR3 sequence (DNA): TGTGCCAGCAGTGTTATGGCGGGCACTGAAGCTTTCTTT. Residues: CASSVMAGTEAFF.

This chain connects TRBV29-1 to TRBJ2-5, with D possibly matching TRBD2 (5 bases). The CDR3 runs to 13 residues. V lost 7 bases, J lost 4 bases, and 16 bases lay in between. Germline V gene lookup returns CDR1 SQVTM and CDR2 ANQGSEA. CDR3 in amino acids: CSARTWDLETQYF. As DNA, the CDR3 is TGCAGCGCCAGGACTTGGGATCTAGAGACCCAGTACTTC.

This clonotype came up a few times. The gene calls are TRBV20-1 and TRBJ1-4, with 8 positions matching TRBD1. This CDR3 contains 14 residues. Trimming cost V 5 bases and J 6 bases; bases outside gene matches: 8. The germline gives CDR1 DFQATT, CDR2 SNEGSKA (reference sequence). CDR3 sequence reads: CSASWGTGDEKLFF. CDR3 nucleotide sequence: TGCAGTGCTTCATGGGGGACAGGAGATGAAAAACTGTTTTTT.